Each of the 20 T cell receptor beta chains below was sequenced from the same sample in a study of cytomegalovirus exposure and HLA in healthy donors. Primers: 60 Vbeta forward and 13 Jbeta reverse. TCRdb's copy holds only in-frame clones and misses some; the assay was immunoSEQ multiplex PCR. Of approximately 290,000 clones listed, under 90% are singletons. Sequencing input: PBMCs. The receptors were gathered from a girl between 2 and 10 years old in good health and CMV-seronegative.

The chain joins TRBV28 to TRBJ2-2; D is unclear. The CDR3 covers 17 residues. V was pared by 5 bases and J by 6 bases, with 22 bases between. The V gene's germline CDR1 is MDHEN and CDR2 SYDVKM. CDR3 loop: CASSPPSPGSFAGELFF. CDR3 DNA: TGTGCCAGCAGTCCCCCCAGCCCCGGGTCATTCGCCGGGGAGCTGTTTTTT.

V usage is TRBV5-1 and J usage is TRBJ1-2; 7 bases match TRBD1. This CDR3 contains 14 residues. Germline V gene lookup returns CDR1 SGHRS and CDR2 YFSETQ. Trimming cost V 0 bases and J 2 bases; bases outside gene matches: 1. CDR3 in DNA: TGCGCCAGCAGCTTGGGGGACAGCAACTATGGCTACACCTTC. Protein sequence: CASSLGDSNYGYTF. The full variable domain, with the rest looked up from reference TRBV5-1 and TRBJ1-2, is KAGVTQTPRYLIKTRGQQVTLSCSPISGHRSVSWYQQTPGQGLQFLFEYFSETQRNKGNFPGRFSGRQFSNSRSEMNVSTLELGDSALYLCASSLGDSNYGYTFGSGTRLTVV.

V and J are TRBV5-1 and TRBJ2-7, with D uncertain. V was trimmed by 4 bases and J by 6 bases, leaving 11 bases between them. The CDR3 sequence is 12 residues long. Germline values: CDR1 SGHRS, CDR2 YFSETQ. The CDR3 nucleotides are TGCGCCAGCAGCCTTCTCCCTTCCGAGCAGTACTTC. Amino acids: CASSLLPSEQYF. The full variable domain, rest sourced from reference TRBV5-1 and TRBJ2-7, is KAGVTQTPRYLIKTRGQQVTLSCSPISGHRSVSWYQQTPGQGLQFLFEYFSETQRNKGNFPGRFSGRQFSNSRSEMNVSTLELGDSALYLCASSLLPSEQYFGPGTRLTVT.

Only one count was recorded for this clone. The chain couples TRBV30 to TRBJ1-2, with D uncertain. Germline CDR1 GTSNPN, CDR2 SVGIG (reference sequence). CDR3 length: 12 amino acids. Trimming took off 8 bases at V and 5 bases at J, with 15 bases between the two ends. This CDR3 is CAGSPGWYGYTF. Here the CDR3 DNA reads TGTGCCGGAAGTCCGGGGTGGTATGGCTACACCTTC.

The rearrangement joins TRBV18 to TRBJ1-5, with D tentatively TRBD1 (5 bases). The CDR3 spans 14 residues. Deletions cut 2 bases from V and 3 bases from J, with 8 bases between. CDR1 and CDR2 from the germline V gene are KGHSH and LQKENI. The DNA of the CDR3 is TGTGCCAGCTCACCAAGGGGCCTCAATCAGCCCCAGCATTTT. The encoded protein is CASSPRGLNQPQHF.

The rearrangement uses TRBV2 and TRBJ2-7; TRBD1 aligns across 12 bases. Germline CDR1 is SNHLY and CDR2 is FYNNEI. The ends lost 8 bases at V and 4 bases at J; junction bases unmatched: 9. The CDR3 length is 15 residues. The CDR3 coding sequence is TGTGCCAGCGAAAATCCGGGACAGGGGGCTTACGAGCAGTACTTC. Protein product: CASENPGQGAYEQYF.

A remark on this clone: This sample includes further DNA sequences coding for the same CDR3. The V gene is TRBV5-1, the J gene TRBJ2-5; perhaps TRBD2 as D (5 bases). Trimming stripped 0 bases from V and 1 base from J, with 10 bases between. Germline-derived CDR1 and CDR2 are SGHRS and YFSETQ. This CDR3 contains 15 residues. This CDR3 reads CASSLVLAGQETQYF. CDR3 DNA: TGCGCCAGCAGCTTGGTTTTGGCGGGCCAAGAGACCCAGTACTTC.

This chain joins TRBV29-1 and TRBJ2-3, with 12 bases matching TRBD2. V was pared by 6 bases and J by 2 bases, with 9 bases of the junction left unmatched. Germline lookup yields CDR1 SQVTM and CDR2 ANQGSEA. CDR3 length: 16 residues. The CDR3 spells CSVRTSGAWITDTQYF. CDR3 DNA sequence: TGCAGCGTCCGGACTAGCGGGGCATGGATCACAGATACGCAGTATTTT.

The chain is built from TRBV28 and TRBJ2-5, with 10 positions matching TRBD1. Germline CDR1 MDHEN, CDR2 SYDVKM. This CDR3 contains 16 residues. Trimming took 5 bases from V and 3 from J; bases not matched to a gene: 9. The CDR3 sequence is CASSPGTGEGEETQYF. The CDR3 nucleotides are TGTGCCAGCAGTCCCGGGACAGGGGAGGGTGAAGAGACCCAGTACTTC.

J is TRBJ2-1 and V is TRBV28; the D gene is possibly TRBD1 (6 bases). V lost 5 bases to trimming and J lost 4 bases, with 15 bases between them. This CDR3 has 15 amino acids. Per the germline V gene, CDR1 is MDHEN and CDR2 is SYDVKM. CDR3 DNA: TGTGCCAGCAGTAAACGCCTGACAGGATACAATGAGCAGTTCTTC. It translates to CASSKRLTGYNEQFF.

This clone occurred once. This rearrangement joins TRBV19 to TRBJ2-7; D is undetermined. This CDR3 contains 18 residues. Germline loops: CDR1 LNHDA, CDR2 SQIVND (reference sequence). Trimming pared 6 bases from V and 2 bases from J, leaving 26 bases between. The CDR3 spells CASRQDGLSSRDAYEQYF. CDR3 in DNA: TGTGCCAGTAGGCAGGATGGGTTATCCTCCCGCGACGCCTACGAGCAGTACTTC.

This chain connects TRBV7-2 to TRBJ2-4, with 11 bases matching TRBD1. With V trimmed by 5 bases and J by 9 bases, 9 bases remained unmatched. CDR1 SGHTA and CDR2 FQGNSA come from the germline V gene. The CDR3 spans 15 residues. Here the CDR3 reads CASSPRTGGTGIQYF. The CDR3 nucleotides read TGTGCCAGCAGCCCAAGGACAGGGGGCACTGGCATTCAGTACTTC.

The chain couples TRBV30 to TRBJ1-6; TRBD1 matches 10 bases. The CDR3 covers 13 residues. The trim removed 5 bases at V and 5 bases at J, leaving 0 bases unmatched. CDR1 GTSNPN and CDR2 SVGIG come from the germline V gene (reference sequence). The CDR3 DNA reads TGTGCCTGGGGGACAGGGGATAATTCACCCCTCCACTTT. Translation gives CAWGTGDNSPLHF.

The chain has TRBV30 and TRBJ2-7; 8 bases line up with TRBD2. Trimming cost V 3 bases and J 2 bases; bases outside gene matches: 6. From germline, CDR1 is GTSNPN and CDR2 SVGIG (reference sequence). This CDR3 has 14 residues. In DNA, the CDR3 is TGTGCCTGGAGGTCGGCTAGCGGGCCCTACGAGCAGTACTTC. Amino acids: CAWRSASGPYEQYF.

CDR3: CAIRAGTPYSGANVLTF. The CDR3 coding sequence is TGTGCCATCAGGGCCGGGACTCCCTACTCTGGGGCCAACGTCCTGACTTTC. The chain carries TRBV10-3 and TRBJ2-6, with a possible D match to TRBD2 (6 bases). The V gene lost 6 bases and the J gene lost 0 bases, with 15 bases spanning the gap. The CDR3 has 17 amino acids. Germline CDR1 and CDR2: ENHRY and SYGVKD.

This chain links TRBV7-9 with TRBJ1-6; tentatively, D is TRBD1 (5 bases). This CDR3 region has 16 residues. V lost 1 base and J lost 5, with 12 bases in between. Germline CDR1 is SEHNR and CDR2 is FQNEAQ (reference sequence). CDR3 region: CASSLEPQQDNSPLHF. The CDR3 DNA is TGTGCCAGCAGCTTAGAACCCCAACAGGATAATTCACCCCTCCACTTT.

The gene calls are TRBV25-1 and TRBJ2-5; 9 bases line up with TRBD1. The J call may be wrong; the DNA end is better matched by TRBJ2-7. This CDR3 is built from 14 residues. Germline-derived CDR1 and CDR2 are MGHDK and SYGVNS. In nucleotides, the CDR3 is TGTGCCAGCAGTGACCCGGACAGGGGTTACGAGCAGTACTTC. Translation: CASSDPDRGYEQYF.

The sample holds a few counts of this clone. J is TRBJ1-3 and V is TRBV7-2, with no clear D. The V end was cut by 5 bases, the J end by 6 bases, with 14 bases between. CDR1 and CDR2 (germline): SGHTA, FQGNSA. The CDR3 is 14 amino acids. The CDR3 region has the DNA TGTGCCAGCAGCCCTGTCGTGGGCAAAAACACCATATATTTT. Protein sequence: CASSPVVGKNTIYF.

The V and J genes are TRBV5-6 and TRBJ2-3; D unresolved. Trimming cost V 0 bases and J 5 bases, with 4 bases left between them. This CDR3 is 12 amino acids long. CDR1 SGHDT and CDR2 YYEEEE come from the germline V gene. CDR3 region: CASSLGGDTQYF. In DNA, the CDR3 is TGTGCCAGCAGCTTGGGCGGAGATACGCAGTATTTT.

The J gene is TRBJ1-2, the V gene TRBV6-1; D perhaps matches TRBD1 (6 bases). V was trimmed by 6 bases and J by 4 bases, leaving 15 bases between them. CDR1 and CDR2 from the germline V gene are MNHNS and SASEGT. This CDR3 comprises 14 residues. The CDR3, as DNA: TGTGCCAGCAGGAACAGGGATCCGGGCTATGGCTACACCTTC. The encoded protein is CASRNRDPGYGYTF.